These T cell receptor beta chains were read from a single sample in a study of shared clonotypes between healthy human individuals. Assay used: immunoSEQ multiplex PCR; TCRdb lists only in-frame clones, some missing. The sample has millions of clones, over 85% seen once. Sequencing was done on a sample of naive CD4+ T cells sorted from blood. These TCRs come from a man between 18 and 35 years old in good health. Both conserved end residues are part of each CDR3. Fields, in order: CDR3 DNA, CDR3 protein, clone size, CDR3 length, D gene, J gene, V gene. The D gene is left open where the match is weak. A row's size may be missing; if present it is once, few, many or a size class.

CDR3nt: TGTGCCAGTAGTTCAAGACTAGCGGGCCGGATGTCTATAGATACGCAGTATTTT; CDR3aa: CASSSRLAGRMSIDTQYF; abundance: -; len: 18; d_gene: TRBD2; j_gene: TRBJ2-3; v_gene: TRBV19
CDR3nt: TGTGCCAGTAGTACCCAGACAGGGTCGAAGGGCAATCAGCCCCAGCATTTT; CDR3aa: CASSTQTGSKGNQPQHF; abundance: -; len: 17; d_gene: TRBD1; j_gene: TRBJ1-5; v_gene: TRBV19
CDR3nt: TGTGCCAGCAGCTTAGAAAAGGGGATTAACTATGGCTACACCTTC; CDR3aa: CASSLEKGINYGYTF; abundance: -; len: 15; d_gene: -; j_gene: TRBJ1-2; v_gene: TRBV7-2
CDR3nt: TGTGCCAGCAGCTTCGGGACAGATCATGAAAAACTGTTTTTT; CDR3aa: CASSFGTDHEKLFF; abundance: -; len: 14; d_gene: TRBD1; j_gene: TRBJ1-4; v_gene: TRBV7-9
CDR3nt: TGTGCCAGCAGCTTAGCTAGCGGGAGTTTGGCCTACAATGAGCAGTTCTTC; CDR3aa: CASSLASGSLAYNEQFF; abundance: -; len: 17; d_gene: TRBD2; j_gene: TRBJ2-1; v_gene: TRBV7-9
CDR3nt: TGCGCCAGCAGCTTGGAAGGACTAAAGACCCAGTACTTC; CDR3aa: CASSLEGLKTQYF; abundance: -; len: 13; d_gene: -; j_gene: TRBJ2-5; v_gene: TRBV5-1
CDR3nt: TGTGCCAGCAGTGATGACTTACATTCACCCCTCCACTTT; CDR3aa: CASSDDLHSPLHF; abundance: -; len: 13; d_gene: -; j_gene: TRBJ1-6; v_gene: TRBV6-4
CDR3nt: TGTGCCAGCAGCCCGCGTGATACGCAGTATTTT; CDR3aa: CASSPRDTQYF; abundance: -; len: 11; d_gene: -; j_gene: TRBJ2-3; v_gene: TRBV7-9
CDR3nt: TGTGCCAGCAGACCCGACAGTCACTACGAGCAGTACTTC; CDR3aa: CASRPDSHYEQYF; abundance: -; len: 13; d_gene: -; j_gene: TRBJ2-7; v_gene: TRBV11-3
CDR3nt: TGTGCCATAGCGGGAGGAGTCGAGCAGTACTTC; CDR3aa: CAIAGGVEQYF; abundance: -; len: 11; d_gene: TRBD2; j_gene: TRBJ2-7; v_gene: TRBV10-3
CDR3nt: TGTGCCAGCAGCCGAGCCACGGGGACTCCCGACAATGAGCAGTTCTTC; CDR3aa: CASSRATGTPDNEQFF; abundance: -; len: 16; d_gene: -; j_gene: TRBJ2-1; v_gene: TRBV4-2
CDR3nt: TGTGCCAGCAACACGGACAGCTCTAGCTCCATATATTTT; CDR3aa: CASNTDSSSSIYF; abundance: -; len: 13; d_gene: -; j_gene: TRBJ1-3; v_gene: TRBV9
CDR3nt: TGTGCCAGCAGAGGGTTCCCCAGTCAAGAGACCCAGTACTTC; CDR3aa: CASRGFPSQETQYF; abundance: -; len: 14; d_gene: -; j_gene: TRBJ2-5; v_gene: TRBV28
CDR3nt: TGCGCCAGCAGCTCGGGACAGGGGCGAAATGAAAAACTGTTTTTT; CDR3aa: CASSSGQGRNEKLFF; abundance: -; len: 15; d_gene: TRBD1; j_gene: TRBJ1-4; v_gene: TRBV5-1
CDR3nt: TGCGCCAGCAGCTTAGTCGTGAACACTGAAGCTTTCTTT; CDR3aa: CASSLVVNTEAFF; abundance: -; len: 13; d_gene: -; j_gene: TRBJ1-1; v_gene: TRBV5-1
CDR3nt: TGTGCCAGTAGTAGGGACGGCGGTCTCTACTATGGCTACACCTTC; CDR3aa: CASSRDGGLYYGYTF; abundance: -; len: 15; d_gene: -; j_gene: TRBJ1-2; v_gene: TRBV19
CDR3nt: TGTGCCAGCAGCCCGAACCGATATGGAAACACCATATATTTT; CDR3aa: CASSPNRYGNTIYF; abundance: -; len: 14; d_gene: -; j_gene: TRBJ1-3; v_gene: TRBV13
CDR3nt: TGTGCCAGCTCAACGGCCGGGGTTAGCTACGAGCAGTACTTC; CDR3aa: CASSTAGVSYEQYF; abundance: -; len: 14; d_gene: -; j_gene: TRBJ2-7; v_gene: TRBV18
CDR3nt: TGTGCCAGCAGCTTCGGGGCAAACATTCAGTACTTC; CDR3aa: CASSFGANIQYF; abundance: -; len: 12; d_gene: -; j_gene: TRBJ2-4; v_gene: TRBV5-6
CDR3nt: TGTGCCAGCAGCTTAGCGACTAGCGGGCCCTACGAGCAGTACTTC; CDR3aa: CASSLATSGPYEQYF; abundance: -; len: 15; d_gene: TRBD2; j_gene: TRBJ2-7; v_gene: TRBV11-3
CDR3nt: TGTGCCATCTCAGCAGGAGGGGATGAAAAACTGTTTTTT; CDR3aa: CAISAGGDEKLFF; abundance: -; len: 13; d_gene: -; j_gene: TRBJ1-4; v_gene: TRBV10-3
CDR3nt: TGTGCCAGCAGTCCCGACAGGTTTGGAAACACCATATATTTT; CDR3aa: CASSPDRFGNTIYF; abundance: once; len: 14; d_gene: -; j_gene: TRBJ1-3; v_gene: TRBV6-1
CDR3nt: TGTGCCAGCAGCACTACAGGGTACCCAAATGAAAAACTGTTTTTT; CDR3aa: CASSTTGYPNEKLFF; abundance: -; len: 15; d_gene: -; j_gene: TRBJ1-4; v_gene: TRBV7-9
CDR3nt: TGTGCCAGCCTGTCCTCCCTGGGACAGGGGGCGCAGGGCTACACCTTC; CDR3aa: CASLSSLGQGAQGYTF; abundance: -; len: 16; d_gene: -; j_gene: TRBJ1-2; v_gene: TRBV21-1
CDR3nt: TGTGCCAGCAGCCCTGGGACTGCCTACAATGAGCAGTTCTTC; CDR3aa: CASSPGTAYNEQFF; abundance: -; len: 14; d_gene: -; j_gene: TRBJ2-1; v_gene: TRBV11-2
CDR3nt: TGTGCCGCTCATGGTGCGGGGGTCGACACCGGGGAGCTGTTTTTT; CDR3aa: CAAHGAGVDTGELFF; abundance: -; len: 15; d_gene: TRBD2; j_gene: TRBJ2-2; v_gene: TRBV25-1
CDR3nt: TGCGCCAGCAGCCAGGGAGGGACAGGGGGTAACGCGGACACTGAAGCTTTCTTT; CDR3aa: CASSQGGTGGNADTEAFF; abundance: -; len: 18; d_gene: TRBD1; j_gene: TRBJ1-1; v_gene: TRBV4-3
CDR3nt: TGTGCCAGCAGCGTACAGTCTAGCACAGATACGCAGTATTTT; CDR3aa: CASSVQSSTDTQYF; abundance: -; len: 14; d_gene: -; j_gene: TRBJ2-3; v_gene: TRBV9
CDR3nt: TGTGCCAGCAGCGTGGGCAGGGGGGATAGCAATCAGCCCCAGCATTTT; CDR3aa: CASSVGRGDSNQPQHF; abundance: -; len: 16; d_gene: TRBD1; j_gene: TRBJ1-5; v_gene: TRBV9
CDR3nt: TGTGCCTGGAGATCAGGGAGCCAAGAGACCCAGTACTTC; CDR3aa: CAWRSGSQETQYF; abundance: -; len: 13; d_gene: -; j_gene: TRBJ2-5; v_gene: TRBV30
CDR3nt: TGTGCCAGCAGCCCGAGACAGGGTGGAGCGGGCTACACCTTC; CDR3aa: CASSPRQGGAGYTF; abundance: -; len: 14; d_gene: TRBD1; j_gene: TRBJ1-2; v_gene: TRBV11-2
CDR3nt: TGTGCCGCCACAGGGCGTAACACTGAAGCTTTCTTT; CDR3aa: CAATGRNTEAFF; abundance: -; len: 12; d_gene: -; j_gene: TRBJ1-1; v_gene: TRBV6-1
CDR3nt: TGCAGCGTTGAAGGGCCGAATTGGGCGGGGGTAAAAGCTTTCTTT; CDR3aa: CSVEGPNWAGVKAFF; abundance: few; len: 15; d_gene: -; j_gene: TRBJ1-1; v_gene: TRBV29-1
CDR3nt: TGTGCCAGCAGTAAGCCCGGGACAGGGGCCCCCACGAACGCCTACGAGCAGTACTTC; CDR3aa: CASSKPGTGAPTNAYEQYF; abundance: -; len: 19; d_gene: TRBD1; j_gene: TRBJ2-7; v_gene: TRBV2
CDR3nt: TGTGCCAGCTCACCACCCCCGAAGCTCCTCGGGACCCAGTACTTC; CDR3aa: CASSPPPKLLGTQYF; abundance: -; len: 15; d_gene: -; j_gene: TRBJ2-5; v_gene: TRBV18
CDR3nt: TGCGCCAGCAGCCTTGGACAGGGCGTAACTAATGAAAAACTGTTTTTT; CDR3aa: CASSLGQGVTNEKLFF; abundance: -; len: 16; d_gene: TRBD1; j_gene: TRBJ1-4; v_gene: TRBV5-1
CDR3nt: TGTGCCAGCAGCAAAGCGCTTTGGACAGGGTACGAGCAGTACTTC; CDR3aa: CASSKALWTGYEQYF; abundance: -; len: 15; d_gene: -; j_gene: TRBJ2-7; v_gene: TRBV21-1
CDR3nt: TGTGCCAGTAGTATAGAAGAGGGACAGCACTCTGGAAACACCATATATTTT; CDR3aa: CASSIEEGQHSGNTIYF; abundance: -; len: 17; d_gene: TRBD1; j_gene: TRBJ1-3; v_gene: TRBV19
CDR3nt: TGCGCCAGCAGCGTTCGACAGGGGAAAGAGACCCAGTACTTC; CDR3aa: CASSVRQGKETQYF; abundance: once; len: 14; d_gene: TRBD1; j_gene: TRBJ2-5; v_gene: TRBV5-1
CDR3nt: TGTGCCACCAGCAGAGATCGGGGGACCCGACGGGGGAAGACCCAGTACTTC; CDR3aa: CATSRDRGTRRGKTQYF; abundance: -; len: 17; d_gene: -; j_gene: TRBJ2-5; v_gene: TRBV15
CDR3nt: TGTGCCAGCAGTTCCTCTCTAAGGCTGGGCAATCAGCCCCAGCATTTT; CDR3aa: CASSSSLRLGNQPQHF; abundance: -; len: 16; d_gene: -; j_gene: TRBJ1-5; v_gene: TRBV27
CDR3nt: TGTGCCAGCAGCTTCACGTCTGGGGAGACCCAGTACTTC; CDR3aa: CASSFTSGETQYF; abundance: -; len: 13; d_gene: -; j_gene: TRBJ2-5; v_gene: TRBV11-2
CDR3nt: TGTGCCAGCAGCTCCCGACAGACAGGTAGCAATCAGCCCCAGCATTTT; CDR3aa: CASSSRQTGSNQPQHF; abundance: -; len: 16; d_gene: -; j_gene: TRBJ1-5; v_gene: TRBV5-6